This is a list of T cell receptor beta chains from one sample in a study of early T cells in non-severe SARS-CoV-2 infection. One entry per CDR3 protein, called by TCRdb with MiXCR from the 5' RACE reads. The sample lists 25,000 to 30,000 distinct CDR3 sequences; approximately 4.8% were seen once. Sequences were obtained from whole blood. These TCRs come from an adult who was a healthcare worker with PCR-confirmed SARS-CoV-2 infection or an uninfected control (not recorded which). Each CDR3 is given with its conserved first and last residue. A D gene is named only where the DNA matches it firmly. Only some rows state a clone size, as once, few, many or a class for expanded clones.

d_gene: -; j_gene: TRBJ1-1; abundance: -; v_gene: TRBV6-2/TRBV6-3; CDR3aa: CASRLSVHTEALF; CDR3nt: TGTGCCAGCAGATTATCAGTACACACTGAAGCTCTCTTT
d_gene: TRBD1; j_gene: TRBJ1-3; abundance: many; v_gene: TRBV4-2; CDR3aa: CASSPGQGLRNTIYF; CDR3nt: TGTGCCAGCAGCCCAGGACAGGGTTTGAGGAACACCATATATTTT
d_gene: TRBD1; j_gene: TRBJ1-1; abundance: -; v_gene: TRBV5-5; CDR3aa: CASSWDREAFF; CDR3nt: TGTGCCAGCAGCTGGGACAGGGAAGCTTTCTTT
d_gene: -; j_gene: TRBJ1-1; abundance: -; v_gene: TRBV2; CDR3aa: CASSEGMNTEAFF; CDR3nt: TGTGCCAGCAGTGAAGGGATGAACACTGAAGCTTTCTTT
d_gene: -; j_gene: TRBJ1-2; abundance: many; v_gene: TRBV7-2; CDR3aa: CASSLEGTRGDYGYTF; CDR3nt: TGTGCCAGCAGCTTAGAGGGCACGCGGGGAGACTATGGCTACACCTTC
d_gene: TRBD2; j_gene: TRBJ2-5; abundance: many; v_gene: TRBV4-3; CDR3aa: CASSQDPSGLETQYF; CDR3nt: TGCGCCAGCAGCCAAGATCCTAGCGGGTTGGAGACCCAGTACTTC
d_gene: -; j_gene: TRBJ2-5; abundance: many; v_gene: TRBV18; CDR3aa: CASSPPGELGETQYF; CDR3nt: TGTGCCAGCTCACCACCGGGGGAGTTGGGGGAGACCCAGTACTTC
d_gene: TRBD1; j_gene: TRBJ1-1; abundance: few; v_gene: TRBV20-1; CDR3aa: CSARTGAKNTEAFF; CDR3nt: TGCAGTGCAAGGACAGGGGCCAAGAACACTGAAGCTTTCTTT
d_gene: TRBD1; j_gene: TRBJ1-3; abundance: many; v_gene: TRBV18; CDR3aa: CASFSSGGQAGNTIYF; CDR3nt: TGTGCCAGCTTCAGCTCCGGGGGACAGGCTGGAAACACCATATATTTT
d_gene: -; j_gene: TRBJ1-1; abundance: medium-sized; v_gene: TRBV7-6; CDR3aa: CASSLAGVNTEAFF; CDR3nt: TGTGCCAGCAGCTTAGCAGGAGTGAACACTGAAGCTTTCTTT
d_gene: TRBD2; j_gene: TRBJ2-2; abundance: -; v_gene: TRBV7-9; CDR3aa: CASSSRGRETDTGELFF; CDR3nt: TGTGCCAGCAGCTCGCGAGGGCGGGAGACAGACACCGGGGAGCTGTTTTTT
d_gene: TRBD2; j_gene: TRBJ2-3; abundance: medium-sized; v_gene: TRBV4-2; CDR3aa: CASSQDLSAGGHDTQYF; CDR3nt: TGTGCCAGCAGCCAAGATCTTTCAGCGGGGGGGCACGATACGCAGTATTTT
d_gene: TRBD2; j_gene: TRBJ2-3; abundance: -; v_gene: TRBV7-2; CDR3aa: CASSLGSGSDTQYF; CDR3nt: TGTGCCAGCAGCTTAGGTAGCGGGAGTGATACGCAGTATTTT
d_gene: TRBD1; j_gene: TRBJ1-1; abundance: many; v_gene: TRBV29-1; CDR3aa: CSVITGGGLRPEAFF; CDR3nt: TGCAGCGTTATCACAGGGGGCGGTCTTCGACCTGAAGCTTTCTTT
d_gene: -; j_gene: TRBJ1-5; abundance: many; v_gene: TRBV9; CDR3aa: CASSIAVGWGTQPQHF; CDR3nt: TGTGCCAGCAGCATCGCAGTCGGATGGGGAACCCAGCCCCAGCATTTT
d_gene: -; j_gene: TRBJ2-6; abundance: many; v_gene: TRBV19; CDR3aa: CASIRTGLSGANVLTF; CDR3nt: TGTGCCAGTATCAGGACGGGCCTCTCTGGGGCCAACGTCCTGACTTTC
d_gene: -; j_gene: TRBJ2-7; abundance: -; v_gene: TRBV28; CDR3aa: CASSGYGNYEQYF; CDR3nt: TGTGCCAGCAGTGGATACGGGAACTACGAGCAGTACTTC
d_gene: -; j_gene: TRBJ1-1; abundance: -; v_gene: TRBV11-3; CDR3aa: CASSPRANTEAFF; CDR3nt: TGTGCCAGCAGCCCCCGCGCGAACACTGAAGCTTTCTTT
d_gene: TRBD2; j_gene: TRBJ2-3; abundance: -; v_gene: TRBV2; CDR3aa: CASRISPGTSSYTQYF; CDR3nt: TGTGCCAGCAGGATTTCTCCCGGGACTAGCTCGTATACGCAGTATTTT
d_gene: -; j_gene: TRBJ1-5; abundance: few; v_gene: TRBV18; CDR3aa: CASSPGAHSNQPQHF; CDR3nt: TGTGCCAGCTCACCAGGCGCCCATAGCAATCAGCCCCAGCATTTT
d_gene: -; j_gene: TRBJ2-7; abundance: many; v_gene: TRBV7-9; CDR3aa: CASSLGGGGTSYEQYF; CDR3nt: TGTGCCAGCAGCTTAGGCGGGGGCGGAACCTCCTACGAGCAGTACTTC
d_gene: TRBD2; j_gene: TRBJ2-1; abundance: many; v_gene: TRBV11-2; CDR3aa: CASSPTPGLAEYNEQFF; CDR3nt: TGTGCCAGCAGCCCCACCCCGGGACTAGCGGAATACAATGAGCAGTTCTTC
d_gene: -; j_gene: TRBJ1-1; abundance: -; v_gene: TRBV29-1; CDR3aa: CSVVGAGAFF; CDR3nt: TGCAGCGTTGTGGGGGCTGGAGCTTTCTTT
d_gene: -; j_gene: TRBJ2-3; abundance: -; v_gene: TRBV12-3/TRBV12-4; CDR3aa: CASSPTEPSTDTQYF; CDR3nt: TGTGCCAGCAGTCCGACAGAACCTAGCACAGATACGCAGTATTTT
d_gene: -; j_gene: TRBJ1-5; abundance: many; v_gene: TRBV20-1; CDR3aa: CSARGGQPQHF; CDR3nt: TGCAGTGCTAGAGGGGGTCAGCCCCAGCATTTT
d_gene: -; j_gene: TRBJ2-7; abundance: few; v_gene: TRBV19; CDR3aa: CASTGAPPSYEQYF; CDR3nt: TGTGCCAGTACTGGGGCCCCTCCATCTTACGAGCAGTACTTC
d_gene: -; j_gene: TRBJ2-5; abundance: many; v_gene: TRBV18; CDR3aa: CASSPGKGKETQYF; CDR3nt: TGTGCCAGCTCACCAGGAAAGGGAAAAGAGACCCAGTACTTC
d_gene: -; j_gene: TRBJ2-6; abundance: many; v_gene: TRBV20-1; CDR3aa: CSAPHGLSGANVLTF; CDR3nt: TGCAGTGCTCCGCATGGACTCTCTGGGGCCAACGTCCTGACTTTC
d_gene: TRBD1; j_gene: TRBJ1-1; abundance: -; v_gene: TRBV12-3/TRBV12-4; CDR3aa: CASSYKRWGQGENTEAFF; CDR3nt: TGTGCCAGCAGTTACAAGCGTTGGGGACAGGGGGAAAATACTGAAGCTTTCTTT
d_gene: -; j_gene: TRBJ1-2; abundance: once; v_gene: TRBV3-1; CDR3aa: CASSPSGYGYTF; CDR3nt: TGTGCCAGCAGCCCCAGTGGCTATGGCTACACCTTC
d_gene: -; j_gene: TRBJ1-1; abundance: many; v_gene: TRBV11-2; CDR3aa: CASSLKGTGPAFF; CDR3nt: TGTGCCAGCAGCTTAAAGGGGACGGGCCCGGCTTTCTTT
d_gene: TRBD1; j_gene: TRBJ1-2; abundance: few; v_gene: TRBV5-6; CDR3aa: CASSLAAGGGYTF; CDR3nt: TGTGCCAGCAGCTTGGCGGCAGGGGGAGGCTACACCTTC
d_gene: -; j_gene: TRBJ1-1; abundance: many; v_gene: TRBV3-1; CDR3aa: CASSQEGVFYEAFF; CDR3nt: TGTGCCAGCAGCCAAGAGGGCGTTTTTTATGAAGCTTTCTTT
d_gene: -; j_gene: TRBJ1-6; abundance: many; v_gene: TRBV7-2; CDR3aa: CASSYQGTANSPLHF; CDR3nt: TGTGCCAGCAGCTACCAAGGGACCGCTAATTCACCCCTCCACTTT
d_gene: TRBD2; j_gene: TRBJ2-1; abundance: many; v_gene: TRBV11-2; CDR3aa: CASSLTSGAYNEQFF; CDR3nt: TGTGCCAGCAGCCTGACTAGCGGGGCCTACAATGAGCAGTTCTTC
d_gene: TRBD2; j_gene: TRBJ2-2; abundance: few; v_gene: TRBV30; CDR3aa: CAWSVAGDNTGELFF; CDR3nt: TGTGCCTGGAGTGTAGCGGGGGACAACACCGGGGAGCTGTTTTTT
d_gene: TRBD1; j_gene: TRBJ1-2; abundance: -; v_gene: TRBV6-6; CDR3aa: CVVRPTGRYGYTF; CDR3nt: TGTGTTGTACGTCCGACAGGGCGCTATGGCTACACCTTC
d_gene: TRBD1; j_gene: TRBJ1-4; abundance: many; v_gene: TRBV10-3; CDR3aa: CAISGGQGEKLFF; CDR3nt: TGTGCCATCAGTGGAGGACAGGGAGAAAAACTGTTTTTT
d_gene: -; j_gene: TRBJ2-2; abundance: many; v_gene: TRBV29-1; CDR3aa: CSVEIGTGSNTGELFF; CDR3nt: TGCAGCGTTGAAATTGGTACAGGGTCAAACACCGGGGAGCTGTTTTTT
d_gene: TRBD1; j_gene: TRBJ2-2; abundance: many; v_gene: TRBV7-9; CDR3aa: CASSPGGSGELFF; CDR3nt: TGTGCCAGCAGTCCAGGGGGCTCCGGGGAGCTGTTTTTT
d_gene: TRBD1; j_gene: TRBJ2-2; abundance: -; v_gene: TRBV11-3; CDR3aa: CASSTGQGNTGELFF; CDR3nt: TGTGCCAGCAGCACCGGACAGGGGAACACCGGGGAGCTGTTTTTT
d_gene: TRBD1; j_gene: TRBJ2-3; abundance: -; v_gene: TRBV19; CDR3aa: CASSIPNPGQGPRTDTQYF; CDR3nt: TGTGCCAGTAGTATACCCAACCCGGGACAGGGGCCACGCACAGATACGCAGTATTTT
d_gene: -; j_gene: TRBJ2-7; abundance: many; v_gene: TRBV4-2; CDR3aa: CASSPSTEPGEQYF; CDR3nt: TGTGCCAGCAGCCCATCCACAGAGCCGGGCGAGCAGTACTTC
d_gene: -; j_gene: TRBJ2-5; abundance: few; v_gene: TRBV7-2; CDR3aa: CASSLNRLVSETQYF; CDR3nt: TGTGCCAGCAGCTTAAACCGCCTAGTTTCGGAGACCCAGTACTTC
d_gene: -; j_gene: TRBJ2-3; abundance: many; v_gene: TRBV10-3; CDR3aa: CAISASKRAQTDTQFF; CDR3nt: TGTGCCATCAGTGCATCCAAGCGCGCGCAGACAGATACGCAGTTTTTT
d_gene: TRBD2; j_gene: TRBJ2-7; abundance: many; v_gene: TRBV2; CDR3aa: CASSEFSGGANEQYF; CDR3nt: TGTGCCAGCAGTGAATTTAGCGGGGGGGCCAACGAGCAGTACTTC
d_gene: TRBD1; j_gene: TRBJ1-1; abundance: many; v_gene: TRBV7-8; CDR3aa: CASSPRTGLLQTEAFF; CDR3nt: TGTGCCAGCAGCCCTAGGACAGGACTCCTGCAGACTGAAGCTTTCTTT
d_gene: -; j_gene: TRBJ2-1; abundance: many; v_gene: TRBV18; CDR3aa: CASSPGQTYNEQFF; CDR3nt: TGTGCCAGCTCACCCGGACAGACCTACAATGAGCAGTTCTTC
d_gene: TRBD1; j_gene: TRBJ2-2; abundance: few; v_gene: TRBV11-2; CDR3aa: CASSRQGVNTGELFF; CDR3nt: TGTGCCAGCAGCCGACAGGGAGTGAACACCGGGGAGCTGTTTTTT
d_gene: -; j_gene: TRBJ2-2; abundance: many; v_gene: TRBV6-2/TRBV6-3; CDR3aa: CASSYSKQGANTGELFF; CDR3nt: TGTGCCAGCAGTTACTCGAAACAAGGAGCGAACACCGGGGAGCTGTTTTTT
d_gene: TRBD1; j_gene: TRBJ1-2; abundance: many; v_gene: TRBV7-9; CDR3aa: CASSSGQGVFGGYTF; CDR3nt: TGTGCCAGCAGCTCGGGACAGGGGGTTTTTGGAGGCTACACCTTC
d_gene: TRBD1; j_gene: TRBJ1-6; abundance: -; v_gene: TRBV4-1; CDR3aa: CASSHATQGGNSPLHF; CDR3nt: TGCGCCAGCAGCCACGCTACACAGGGGGGGAATTCACCCCTCCACTTT
d_gene: -; j_gene: TRBJ1-1; abundance: -; v_gene: TRBV25-1; CDR3aa: CASSGRYGTEAFF; CDR3nt: TGTGCCAGCAGTGGGAGGTATGGCACTGAAGCTTTCTTT
d_gene: TRBD2; j_gene: TRBJ2-3; abundance: many; v_gene: TRBV4-3; CDR3aa: CASSQDQFGLAGADTQYF; CDR3nt: TGCGCCAGCAGCCAAGATCAATTCGGACTAGCGGGAGCAGATACGCAGTATTTT
d_gene: -; j_gene: TRBJ2-1; abundance: -; v_gene: TRBV19; CDR3aa: CASSITGSDPNNEQFF; CDR3nt: TGTGCCAGTAGTATAACAGGGTCCGACCCTAACAATGAGCAGTTCTTC
d_gene: TRBD1; j_gene: TRBJ2-6; abundance: many; v_gene: TRBV12-3/TRBV12-4; CDR3aa: CASSLTGGANGANVLTF; CDR3nt: TGTGCCAGCAGTTTAACAGGGGGCGCAAATGGGGCCAACGTCCTGACTTTC
d_gene: TRBD1; j_gene: TRBJ2-1; abundance: many; v_gene: TRBV2; CDR3aa: CASSRTGNEQFF; CDR3nt: TGTGCCAGCAGCCGGACAGGGAATGAGCAGTTCTTC
d_gene: -; j_gene: TRBJ2-1; abundance: few; v_gene: TRBV7-2; CDR3aa: CASSLADGSLGNEQFF; CDR3nt: TGTGCCAGCAGCTTAGCTGACGGGAGTCTTGGCAATGAGCAGTTCTTC
d_gene: -; j_gene: TRBJ2-7; abundance: many; v_gene: TRBV9; CDR3aa: CASSVSSGRAPYEQYF; CDR3nt: TGTGCCAGCAGCGTATCAAGCGGTCGGGCCCCCTACGAGCAGTACTTC
d_gene: TRBD2; j_gene: TRBJ2-2; abundance: few; v_gene: TRBV7-6; CDR3aa: CASSQNPAGGWNTGELFF; CDR3nt: TGTGCCAGCAGCCAAAACCCTGCGGGGGGCTGGAACACCGGGGAGCTGTTTTTT